The source of this T cell receptor beta chain is a study of glioma-infiltrating T cells. This CDR3 has 14 residues. CDR1 is SGHTA and CDR2 is FQGNSA in the germline V gene. The junction had 9 bases not matched to a gene; V was cut back by 5 bases and J by 10 bases. Amplification of TCR alpha and beta CDR3 regions from RNA used iRepertoire nested multiplex PCR. Tissue mRNA or PBMC total RNA, about 85-400 ng, went into one-step reverse transcription and amplification. TCRdb re-derived calls from the multiplex PCR reads in MiXCR, one entry per CDR3 protein. The sample has more than 300,000 distinct CDR3 sequences, roughly two fifths seen once.

The chain combines TRBV7-2 with TRBJ2-1; 9 positions match TRBD2. This TCR came from a human donor with low-grade glioma or glioblastoma, undergoing nonglioma brain surgery, or in good health (not recorded which). The specimen was glioma tissue, nonneoplastic brain tissue, or PBMCs (not recorded which). The DNA for the CDR3 is TGTGCCAGCAGCCCGGGGCGGGAGGGAAGGGAGCAGTTCTTC. Its protein product is CASSPGREGREQFF.